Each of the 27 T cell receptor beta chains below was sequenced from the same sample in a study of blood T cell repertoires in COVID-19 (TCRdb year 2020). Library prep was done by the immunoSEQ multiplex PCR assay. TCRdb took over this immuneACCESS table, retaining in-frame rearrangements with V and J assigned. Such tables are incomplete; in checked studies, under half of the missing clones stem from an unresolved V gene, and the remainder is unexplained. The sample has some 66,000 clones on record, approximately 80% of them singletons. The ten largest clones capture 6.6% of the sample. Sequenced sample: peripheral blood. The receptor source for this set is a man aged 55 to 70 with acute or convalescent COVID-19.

The CDR3 sequence is CASSIGFTGIEKLFF. For the CDR3, the DNA is TGTGCCAGTAGTATAGGGTTTACAGGAATCGAAAAACTGTTTTTT. The chain recombines TRBV19 with TRBJ1-4; TRBD1 is a possible D gene (5 bases). This CDR3 has 15 amino acids. V shed 1 base and J shed 8 bases, with 14 bases lying between them. From germline, CDR1 is LNHDA and CDR2 SQIVND (reference sequence).

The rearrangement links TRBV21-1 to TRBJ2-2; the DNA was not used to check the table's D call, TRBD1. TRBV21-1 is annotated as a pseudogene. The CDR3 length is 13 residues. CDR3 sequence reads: CASSTTETGELFF. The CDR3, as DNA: TGTGCCAGCAGCACCACAGAGACCGGGGAGCTGTTTTTT.

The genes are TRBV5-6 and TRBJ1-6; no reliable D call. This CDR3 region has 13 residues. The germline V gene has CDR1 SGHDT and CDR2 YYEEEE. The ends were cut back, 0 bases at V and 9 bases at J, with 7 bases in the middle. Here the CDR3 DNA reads TGTGCCAGCAGCTTGGGGACTCTTTCACCCCTCCACTTT. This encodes CASSLGTLSPLHF. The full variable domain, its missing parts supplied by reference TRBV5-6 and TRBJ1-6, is DAGVTQSPTHLIKTRGQQVTLRCSPKSGHDTVSWYQQALGQGPQFIFQYYEEEERQRGNFPDRFSGHQFPNYSSELNVNALLLGDSALYLCASSLGTLSPLHFGNGTRLTVT.

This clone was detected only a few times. Here the CDR3 reads CASSESRDRDQPQHF. The CDR3 DNA sequence: TGTGCCAGCAGTGAATCACGGGACAGGGATCAGCCCCAGCATTTT. The genes are TRBV25-1 and TRBJ1-5, with 9 bases fitting TRBD1. Trimming took 1 base from V and 5 from J; bases not matched to a gene: 3. Germline V CDR1 and CDR2: MGHDK, SYGVNS. There are 15 residues in the CDR3.

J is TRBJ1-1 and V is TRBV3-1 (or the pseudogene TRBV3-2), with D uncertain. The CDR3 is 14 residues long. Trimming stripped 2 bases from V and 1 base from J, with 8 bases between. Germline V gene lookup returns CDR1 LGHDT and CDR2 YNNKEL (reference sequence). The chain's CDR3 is CASSQTTGNTEAFF. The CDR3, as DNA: TGTGCCAGCAGCCAAACAACGGGGAACACTGAAGCTTTCTTT.

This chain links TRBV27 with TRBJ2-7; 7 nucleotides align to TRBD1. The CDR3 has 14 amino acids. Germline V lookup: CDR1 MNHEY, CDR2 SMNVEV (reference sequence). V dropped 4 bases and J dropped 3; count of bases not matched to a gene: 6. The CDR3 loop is CASSSGTARYEQYF. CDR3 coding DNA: TGTGCCAGCAGTTCTGGGACAGCCCGCTACGAGCAGTACTTC.

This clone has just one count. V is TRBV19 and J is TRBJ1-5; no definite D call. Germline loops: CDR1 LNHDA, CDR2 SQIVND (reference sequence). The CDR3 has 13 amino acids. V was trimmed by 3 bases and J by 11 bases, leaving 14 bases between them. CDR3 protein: CASSMNRDSSQHF. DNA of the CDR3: TGTGCCAGTAGTATGAACCGGGATTCGTCCCAGCATTTT.

The CDR3 reads CASSLGSGSNQPQHF. CDR3 nucleotide sequence: TGTGCCAGCAGCTTAGGTTCGGGGAGTAATCAGCCCCAGCATTTT. This chain uses TRBV7-8 with TRBJ1-5; no clear D gene. The CDR3 loop spans 15 amino acids. Germline CDR1 SGHVS, CDR2 FQNEAQ. V lost 1 base and J lost 4, with 11 bases in between.

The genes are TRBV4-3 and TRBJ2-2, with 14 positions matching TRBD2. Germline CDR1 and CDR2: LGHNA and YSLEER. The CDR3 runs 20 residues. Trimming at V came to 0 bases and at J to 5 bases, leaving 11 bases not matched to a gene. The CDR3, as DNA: TGCGCCAGCAGCCAAGATGAGGGACTAGCGGGGGCAGAGGGAACCGGGGAGCTGTTTTTT. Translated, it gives CASSQDEGLAGAEGTGELFF.

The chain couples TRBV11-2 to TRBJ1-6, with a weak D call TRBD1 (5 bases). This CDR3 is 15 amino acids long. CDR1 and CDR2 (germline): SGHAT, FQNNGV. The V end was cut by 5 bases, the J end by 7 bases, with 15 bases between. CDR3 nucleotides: TGTGCCAGCAGCCCTCGTCAGGGAGGGAATTCACCCCTCCACTTT. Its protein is CASSPRQGGNSPLHF.

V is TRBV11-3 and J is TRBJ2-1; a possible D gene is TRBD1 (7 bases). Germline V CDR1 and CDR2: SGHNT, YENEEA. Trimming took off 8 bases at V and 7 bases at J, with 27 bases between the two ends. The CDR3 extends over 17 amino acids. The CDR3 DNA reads TGTGCCAGCCGATCCCTCGGAGGGGGCCGGTTCAGTAATGAGCAGTTCTTC. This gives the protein CASRSLGGGRFSNEQFF.

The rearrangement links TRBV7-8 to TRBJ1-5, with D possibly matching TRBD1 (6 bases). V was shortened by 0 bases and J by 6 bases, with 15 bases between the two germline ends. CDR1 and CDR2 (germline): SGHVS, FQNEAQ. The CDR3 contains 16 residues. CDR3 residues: CASSLAPAGEGQPQHF. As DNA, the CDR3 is TGTGCCAGCAGCTTAGCGCCGGCAGGGGAGGGTCAGCCCCAGCATTTT.

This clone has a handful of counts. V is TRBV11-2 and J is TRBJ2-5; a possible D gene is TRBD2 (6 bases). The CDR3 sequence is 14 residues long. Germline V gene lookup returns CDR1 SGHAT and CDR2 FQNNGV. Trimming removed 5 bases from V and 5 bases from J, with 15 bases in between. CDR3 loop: CASSDGTLRETQYF. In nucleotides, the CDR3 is TGTGCCAGCAGCGACGGGACTCTTCGGGAGACCCAGTACTTC.

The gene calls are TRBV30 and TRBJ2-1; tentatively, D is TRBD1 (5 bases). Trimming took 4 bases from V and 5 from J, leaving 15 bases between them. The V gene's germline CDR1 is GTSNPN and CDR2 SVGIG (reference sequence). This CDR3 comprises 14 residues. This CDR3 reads CAWKGILFNNEQFF. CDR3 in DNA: TGTGCCTGGAAGGGGATTCTATTTAACAATGAGCAGTTCTTC. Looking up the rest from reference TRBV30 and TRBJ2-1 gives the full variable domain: SQTIHQWPATLVQPVGSPLSLECTVEGTSNPNLYWYRQAAGRGLQLLFYSVGIGQISSEVPQNLSASRPQDRQFILSSKKLLLSDSGFYLCAWKGILFNNEQFFGPGTRLTVL.

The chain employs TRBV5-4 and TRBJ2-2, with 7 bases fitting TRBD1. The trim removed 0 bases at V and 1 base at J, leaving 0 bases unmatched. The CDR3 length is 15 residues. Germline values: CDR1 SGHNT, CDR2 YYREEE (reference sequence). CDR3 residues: CASSLGDRNTGELFF. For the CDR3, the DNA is TGTGCCAGCAGCTTGGGGGACAGGAACACCGGGGAGCTGTTTTTT.

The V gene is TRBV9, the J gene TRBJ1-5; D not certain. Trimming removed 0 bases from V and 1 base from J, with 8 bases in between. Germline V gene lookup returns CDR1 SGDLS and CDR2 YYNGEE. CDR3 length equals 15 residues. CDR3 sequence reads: CASSVDHGSNQPQHF. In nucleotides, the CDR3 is TGTGCCAGCAGCGTAGATCACGGGAGCAATCAGCCCCAGCATTTT.

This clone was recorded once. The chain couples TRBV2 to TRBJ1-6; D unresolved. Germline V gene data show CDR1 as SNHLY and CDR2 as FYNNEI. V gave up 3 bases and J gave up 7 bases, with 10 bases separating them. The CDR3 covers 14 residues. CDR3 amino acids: CASSDTPLNSPLHF. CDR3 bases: TGTGCCAGCAGTGACACACCCCTCAATTCACCCCTCCACTTT.

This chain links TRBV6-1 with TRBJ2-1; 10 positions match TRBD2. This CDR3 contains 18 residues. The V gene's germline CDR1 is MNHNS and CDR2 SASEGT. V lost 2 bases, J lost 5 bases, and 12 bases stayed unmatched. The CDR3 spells CASSEIWSGGAEDNEQFF. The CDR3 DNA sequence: TGTGCCAGCAGTGAAATTTGGAGCGGGGGGGCAGAGGACAATGAGCAGTTCTTC.

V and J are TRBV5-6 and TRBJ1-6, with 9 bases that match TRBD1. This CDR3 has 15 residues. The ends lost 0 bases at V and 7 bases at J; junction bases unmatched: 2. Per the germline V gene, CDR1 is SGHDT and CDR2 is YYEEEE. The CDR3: CASSLEDRGNSPLHF. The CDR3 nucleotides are TGTGCCAGCAGCTTGGAAGACAGGGGGAATTCACCCCTCCACTTT. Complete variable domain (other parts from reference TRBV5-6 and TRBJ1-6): DAGVTQSPTHLIKTRGQQVTLRCSPKSGHDTVSWYQQALGQGPQFIFQYYEEEERQRGNFPDRFSGHQFPNYSSELNVNALLLGDSALYLCASSLEDRGNSPLHFGNGTRLTVT.

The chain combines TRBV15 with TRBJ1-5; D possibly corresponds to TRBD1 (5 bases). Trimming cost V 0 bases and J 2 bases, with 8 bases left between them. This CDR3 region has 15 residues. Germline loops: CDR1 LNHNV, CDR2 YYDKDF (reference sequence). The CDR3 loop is CATSRETVGNQPQHF. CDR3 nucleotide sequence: TGTGCCACCAGCAGAGAGACAGTCGGCAATCAGCCCCAGCATTTT.

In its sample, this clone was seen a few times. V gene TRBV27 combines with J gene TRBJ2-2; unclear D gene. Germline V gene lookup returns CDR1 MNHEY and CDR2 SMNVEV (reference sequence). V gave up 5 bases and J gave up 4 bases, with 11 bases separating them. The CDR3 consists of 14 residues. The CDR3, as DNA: TGTGCCAGCAGTGCCCCGGCGGCCACCGGGGAGCTGTTTTTT. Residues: CASSAPAATGELFF.

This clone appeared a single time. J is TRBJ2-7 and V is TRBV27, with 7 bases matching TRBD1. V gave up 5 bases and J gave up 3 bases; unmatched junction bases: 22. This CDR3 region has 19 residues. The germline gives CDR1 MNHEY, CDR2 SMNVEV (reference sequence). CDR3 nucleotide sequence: TGTGCCAGCAGTCTCAGAGCCGCCACGCAGGGACAGACCCGCTACGAGCAGTACGTC. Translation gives CASSLRAATQGQTRYEQYV.

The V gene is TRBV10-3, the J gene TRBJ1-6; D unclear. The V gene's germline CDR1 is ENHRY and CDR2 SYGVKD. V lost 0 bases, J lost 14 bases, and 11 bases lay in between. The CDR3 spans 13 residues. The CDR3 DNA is TGTGCCATCAGTGAGTCGACTGCAAAAACCCTCCACTTT. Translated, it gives CAISESTAKTLHF.

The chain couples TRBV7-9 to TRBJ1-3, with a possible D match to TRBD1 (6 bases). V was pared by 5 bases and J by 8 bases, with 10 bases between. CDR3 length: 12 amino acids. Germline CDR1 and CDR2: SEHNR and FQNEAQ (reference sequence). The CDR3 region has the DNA TGTGCCAGCAGCCAGTACAGGGACACCATATATTTT. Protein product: CASSQYRDTIYF.

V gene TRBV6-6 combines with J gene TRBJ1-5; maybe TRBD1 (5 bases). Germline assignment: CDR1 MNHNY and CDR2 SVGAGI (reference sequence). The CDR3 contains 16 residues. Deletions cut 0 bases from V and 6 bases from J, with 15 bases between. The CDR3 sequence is CASSYSTSREGQPQHF. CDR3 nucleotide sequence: TGTGCCAGCAGTTACTCGACCTCCAGGGAGGGTCAGCCCCAGCATTTT.

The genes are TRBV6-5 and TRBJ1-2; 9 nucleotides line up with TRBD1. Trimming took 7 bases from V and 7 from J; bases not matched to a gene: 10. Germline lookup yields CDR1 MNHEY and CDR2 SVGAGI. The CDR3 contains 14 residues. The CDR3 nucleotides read TGTGCCAGCATCGAGGGACAGGGTAGGGTTGGCTACACCTTC. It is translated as CASIEGQGRVGYTF.

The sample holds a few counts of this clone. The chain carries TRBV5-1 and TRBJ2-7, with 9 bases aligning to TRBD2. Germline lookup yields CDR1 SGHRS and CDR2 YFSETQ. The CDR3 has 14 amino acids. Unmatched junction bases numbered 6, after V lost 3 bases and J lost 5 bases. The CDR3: CASSSGLAYDEQYF. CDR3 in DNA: TGCGCCAGCAGCTCGGGACTAGCATACGACGAGCAGTACTTC.